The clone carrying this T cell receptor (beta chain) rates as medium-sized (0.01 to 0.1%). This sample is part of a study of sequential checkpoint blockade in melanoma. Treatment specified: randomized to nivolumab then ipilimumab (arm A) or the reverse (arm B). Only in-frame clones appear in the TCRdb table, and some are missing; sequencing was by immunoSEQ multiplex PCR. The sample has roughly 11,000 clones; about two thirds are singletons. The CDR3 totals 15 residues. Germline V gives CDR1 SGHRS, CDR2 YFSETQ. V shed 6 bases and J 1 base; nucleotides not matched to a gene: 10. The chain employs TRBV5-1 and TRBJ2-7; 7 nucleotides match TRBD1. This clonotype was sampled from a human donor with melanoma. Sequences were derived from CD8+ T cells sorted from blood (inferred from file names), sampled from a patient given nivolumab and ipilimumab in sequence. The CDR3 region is CASTWGTASSYEQYF. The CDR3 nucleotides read TGCGCCAGCACCTGGGGGACAGCGTCATCCTACGAGCAGTACTTC.